One sample yielded the 16 T cell receptor beta chains listed below, sequenced in a study of T-cell memory formation after mild COVID-19. From the 5' RACE reads, TCRdb called clonotypes with MiXCR, one entry per CDR3 protein. The sample lists around 340,000 distinct CDR3 sequences; approximately 15% were seen once. Sequencing was carried out using PBMCs or a T cell subset sorted from them (not recorded which). Receptor source: a young man who had mild COVID-19 (a few samples of this study predate the infection). Cell type and time point are not known.

This chain connects TRBV6-2 or TRBV6-3 to TRBJ1-2; D might be TRBD1 (5 bases). Germline values: CDR1 MNHEY, CDR2 SVGEGT. The CDR3 spans 11 residues. The ends were cut back, 7 bases at V and 2 bases at J, with 5 bases in the middle. The CDR3 sequence is CASTGNYGYTF. The CDR3 DNA follows: TGTGCCAGCACAGGGAACTATGGCTACACCTTC.

V is TRBV5-1 and J is TRBJ1-1, with D tentatively TRBD1 (6 bases). The germline V and J ends were trimmed by 0 bases and 5 bases, with 11 bases remaining between them. The CDR3 is 14 residues long. CDR1 SGHRS and CDR2 YFSETQ come from the germline V gene. CDR3 sequence (DNA): TGCGCCAGCAGCTTGGGATCAGGGGAGACTGAAGCTTTCTTT. As protein: CASSLGSGETEAFF.

This clonotype showed up many times. V and J are TRBV9 and TRBJ2-2; no definite D call. The CDR3 length is 13 residues. V was clipped by 3 bases and J by 5 bases, with 8 bases between them. Germline V gene data show CDR1 as SGDLS and CDR2 as YYNGEE. CDR3 coding DNA: TGTGCCAGCAGCGGGGGTCGGACCGGGGAGCTGTTTTTT. Encoded protein: CASSGGRTGELFF. Supplemented by reference TRBV9 and TRBJ2-2, the full variable domain reads DSGVTQTPKHLITATGQRVTLRCSPRSGDLSVYWYQQSLDQGLQFLIQYYNGEERAKGNILERFSAQQFPDLHSELNLSSLELGDSALYFCASSGGRTGELFFGEGSRLTVL.

This rearrangement joins TRBV7-2 to TRBJ1-1; weak D call: TRBD1 (6 bases). Germline loops: CDR1 SGHTA, CDR2 FQGNSA. Trimming removed 5 bases from V and 6 bases from J, with 16 bases in between. The CDR3 loop spans 14 amino acids. DNA of the CDR3: TGTGCCAGCAGCCAGGCGGGGGGCAGCGCTGAAGCTTTCTTT. Its protein product is CASSQAGGSAEAFF.

The V and J genes are TRBV6-5 and TRBJ1-2, with 9 bases identical to TRBD1. V shed 2 bases, J shed 1 base, and the junction held 2 bases outside the gene matches. Looked up from germline, CDR1 is MNHEY and CDR2 is SVGAGI. The CDR3 extends over 15 amino acids. In DNA form, the CDR3 reads TGTGCCAGCAGTTACACAGGGGGCGATAACTATGGCTACACCTTC. This codes for CASSYTGGDNYGYTF.

This clonotype was seen a few times. The CDR3 region has the DNA TGTGCCAGCAGTTTCATGACAGGGTCCTCCCTCCTGTTTTTT. Translating it yields CASSFMTGSSLLFF. The V call is TRBV12-3 or TRBV12-4, the J call TRBJ1-4, with 7 bases that match TRBD1. V lost 3 bases, J lost 14 bases, and 12 bases stayed unmatched. The CDR3 loop spans 14 amino acids.

The chain employs TRBV30 and TRBJ2-2, with D perhaps assigned TRBD1 or TRBD2 (6 bases each). This CDR3 comprises 15 residues. The germline CDR1 and CDR2 sequences are GTSNPN and SVGIG (reference sequence). Trimming pared 2 bases from V and 0 bases from J, leaving 10 bases between. CDR3 sequence: CAWSRGGPNTGELFF. CDR3 DNA: TGTGCCTGGAGTCGAGGGGGGCCGAACACCGGGGAGCTGTTTTTT.

This clonotype turned up a few times. The genes are TRBV6-5 and TRBJ2-1, with D unresolved. The CDR3 runs to 13 residues. Germline CDR1 reads MNHEY; CDR2 reads SVGAGI. V was shortened by 4 bases and J by 9 bases, with 13 bases between the two germline ends. The CDR3 bases are TGTGCCAGCAGTTCTCTCTTAGTGGGTGAGCAGTTCTTC. Amino acids: CASSSLLVGEQFF.

This clonotype was seen a handful of times. The J gene is TRBJ2-7, the V gene TRBV6-2 or TRBV6-3, with a possible D match to TRBD1 (8 bases). Trimming left V 6 bases short and J 5 bases short, with 14 bases between. The CDR3 has 13 amino acids. Looked up from germline, CDR1 is MNHEY and CDR2 is SVGEGT. The CDR3, as DNA: TGTGCCAGCAGGGACAGGGAGGGTCACGAGCAGTACGTC. Encoded protein: CASRDREGHEQYV.

This clonotype has only a few counts. The chain employs TRBV3-1 and TRBJ2-7; D might be TRBD1 (5 bases). Germline V gene sequence: CDR1 LGHDT, CDR2 YNNKEL (reference sequence). V dropped 1 base and J dropped 1 base, with 11 bases sitting between them. This CDR3 region has 15 residues. CDR3 coding DNA: TGTGCCAGCAGCCAAGGGGCAGGGCCATCCTACGAGCAGTACTTC. This gives the protein CASSQGAGPSYEQYF.

V usage is TRBV5-5 and J usage is TRBJ1-2; D is uncertain. This CDR3 is built from 15 residues. Between the trimmed V and J ends, which lost 6 bases and 2 bases, there was a span of 17 bases. Germline values: CDR1 SGHKS, CDR2 YYEKEE (reference sequence). DNA for the CDR3: TGTGCCAGCAACTTTTCCCCTACACGCAACTATGGCTACACCTTC. This gives the protein CASNFSPTRNYGYTF.

In its sample, this clonotype was seen many times. The CDR3 protein is CASSPYRGTYEQYV. CDR3 DNA: TGTGCCAGCAGCCCCTACAGGGGGACCTACGAGCAGTACGTC. This rearrangement joins TRBV6-5 to TRBJ2-7; the match to TRBD1 covers 8 bases. The CDR3 totals 14 residues. V gave up 6 bases and J gave up 2 bases; unmatched junction bases: 6. From germline, CDR1 is MNHEY and CDR2 SVGAGI.

This clonotype was seen a handful of times. The chain carries TRBV21-1 and TRBJ2-3; the table's D gene call, TRBD2, was not cross checked with the DNA. TRBV21-1 is labeled a pseudogene. The CDR3 runs 16 residues. The CDR3: CASICGSGEVSDTQYF. For the CDR3, the DNA is TGTGCCAGCATTTGTGGAAGCGGGGAGGTCTCAGATACGCAGTATTTT.

The V and J genes are TRBV27 and TRBJ1-1; 10 bases are shared with TRBD1. Germline V lookup: CDR1 MNHEY, CDR2 SMNVEV (reference sequence). The ends lost 6 bases at V and 5 bases at J; junction bases unmatched: 3. This CDR3 is 13 amino acids long. The DNA of the CDR3 is TGTGCCAGCAGAGGACAGGGGGTTACTGAAGCTTTCTTT. Its protein product is CASRGQGVTEAFF.

The chain recombines TRBV30 with TRBJ2-1, with D possibly matching TRBD2 (6 bases). CDR1 is GTSNPN, CDR2 SVGIG, per germline (reference sequence). Between the trimmed V and J ends, which lost 3 bases and 6 bases, there was a span of 15 bases. CDR3 size: 14 residues. Written as DNA, the CDR3 is TGTGCCTGGAGGGTGGAGGGCCGAAGCAATGAGCAGTTCTTC. Its protein product is CAWRVEGRSNEQFF.

This chain links TRBV5-1 with TRBJ2-5; 9 nucleotides match TRBD2. This CDR3 spans 15 amino acids. The V gene end was trimmed by 2 bases and the J gene end by 5 bases; junction bases not matched to a gene: 7. Germline V gene sequence: CDR1 SGHRS, CDR2 YFSETQ. The CDR3 sequence: CASSLTGTSTETQYF. As DNA, the CDR3 is TGCGCCAGCAGCTTAACCGGGACTAGCACGGAGACCCAGTACTTC.